Listed below are T cell receptor delta chains from one sample, sequenced in a study of gamma-delta chains in newborns, infants, children. TCRdb re-processed the reads via CATT. Altogether about 9,200 delta-chain clones are present, 20% to 25% being singletons, with the ten largest covering approximately 4.7%. Sequencing was performed on blood. These receptor sequences come from a child who was a newborn, infant or young child, either healthy, febrile or measles-vaccinated (not recorded which). CDR3s include the opening cysteine and the closing phenylalanine or tryptophan. Each record gives: J gene, D gene, V gene, CDR3 protein. The D gene is left open where the match is weak.

J: TRDJ1
D: TRDD3
V: TRDV2
CDR3: CACDTVSGGYPNTDKLIF

J: TRDJ1
D: TRDD3
V: TRDV2
CDR3: CACDTWGADKLIF

J: TRDJ1
D: -
V: TRDV2
CDR3: CACDTVSKGPPYTDKLIF

J: TRDJ1
D: TRDD3
V: TRDV2
CDR3: CACDTLSAGGYTPPLTDKLIF

J: TRDJ1
D: TRDD3
V: TRDV2
CDR3: CACDLLGDTDKLIF

J: TRDJ1
D: -
V: TRDV2
CDR3: CACDTYGFREGTDKLIF

J: TRDJ1
D: TRDD3
V: TRDV2
CDR3: CACDHIHSGGENTDKLIF

J: TRDJ1
D: TRDD3
V: TRDV2
CDR3: CACDSSGGIAVTDRLIF

J: TRDJ1
D: -
V: TRDV2
CDR3: CACDTLGGGDKLIF

J: TRDJ3
D: TRDD3
V: TRDV2
CDR3: CACDTVVGESSWDTRQTFF

J: TRDJ2
D: TRDD3
V: TRDV2
CDR3: CACDNTGGYFLTAKLFF

J: TRDJ1
D: -
V: TRDV1
CDR3: CALGGPAFLVVGYMGTDKLIF

J: TRDJ1
D: TRDD3
V: TRDV1
CDR3: CALGDTPQLYETGGYTDKLIF

J: TRDJ1
D: TRDD3
V: TRDV2
CDR3: CACVTVRGIRVHTDKLIF

J: TRDJ1
D: -
V: TRDV2
CDR3: CACDTVGVPYTDKLIF

J: TRDJ1
D: -
V: TRDV2
CDR3: CACDVIGQYTDKPIF

J: TRDJ1
D: TRDD3
V: TRDV2
CDR3: CACDLWGIQDDKLIF

J: TRDJ1
D: TRDD3
V: TRDV2
CDR3: CACDPLGDTFVTDKLIF

J: TRDJ1
D: -
V: TRDV2
CDR3: CACDTLGSYTDKLIF

J: TRDJ2
D: TRDD3
V: TRDV2
CDR3: CACDKLGSTAQLFF

J: TRDJ1
D: -
V: TRDV2
CDR3: CACDMGWQRIDKLIF

J: TRDJ1
D: -
V: TRDV2
CDR3: CACDTVAPPSPYTDKLIF

J: TRDJ1
D: -
V: TRDV2
CDR3: CACDTIGTKYTDKLIF

J: TRDJ3
D: -
V: TRDV2
CDR3: CACDGIGNKTRQMFF

J: TRDJ1
D: TRDD3
V: TRDV2
CDR3: CACDEWGTGGRGGDKLIF

J: TRDJ1
D: -
V: TRDV2
CDR3: CACDTLMVSGQVLTDKLIF

J: TRDJ1
D: TRDD3
V: TRDV2
CDR3: CACDAISTVLGDSNKLIF

J: TRDJ1
D: -
V: TRDV2
CDR3: CACEPGVGGKPTDKLIF

J: TRDJ3
D: TRDD3
V: TRDV2
CDR3: CACDTMGSTGGLPGGSWDTRQMFF

J: TRDJ1
D: TRDD3
V: TRDV2
CDR3: CACDPVLGDSINTDKLIF

J: TRDJ1
D: TRDD3
V: TRDV2
CDR3: CACYLVGDLGPDKLIF

J: TRDJ3
D: TRDD3
V: TRDV2
CDR3: CACDTAGYRSSWDTRQMFF

J: TRDJ1
D: TRDD3
V: TRDV2
CDR3: CACDPIGDTPEGDKLIF

J: TRDJ3
D: TRDD3
V: TRDV2
CDR3: CACDTGGVGDTGSSWDTRQMFF

J: TRDJ1
D: TRDD3
V: TRDV2
CDR3: CACDALYRMGDTPDKLIF

J: TRDJ1
D: TRDD3
V: TRDV1
CDR3: CALGTLPTSTPYWGILMYTDKLIF

J: TRDJ1
D: TRDD3
V: TRDV2
CDR3: CACDPVLGDTQLQITDKLIF

J: TRDJ1
D: TRDD3
V: TRDV2
CDR3: CACVPLVLGDRPDKLIF

J: TRDJ1
D: -
V: TRDV2
CDR3: CACDTMSRTDKLIF

J: TRDJ1
D: TRDD3
V: TRDV2
CDR3: CACDTVRLLGDTTDKLIF

J: TRDJ3
D: -
V: TRDV2
CDR3: CACDTLKSQWDTRQMFF

J: TRDJ3
D: -
V: TRDV2
CDR3: CACDTADTPSSWDTRQMFF

J: TRDJ1
D: TRDD3
V: TRDV2
CDR3: CACDTVGEKTDKLIF

J: TRDJ1
D: TRDD3
V: TRDV2
CDR3: CACDKLGESDKLIF

J: TRDJ1
D: TRDD3
V: TRDV3
CDR3: CAFCTGGYTDKLIF

J: TRDJ1
D: TRDD3
V: TRDV2
CDR3: CACDRVTGGYKNTDKLIF

J: TRDJ1
D: TRDD3
V: TRDV2
CDR3: CACDTVLGDPSNNYTDKLIF